These 2 T cell receptor beta chains were sequenced from one sample in a study of blood T cell repertoires in COVID-19. Some clones are missing from TCRdb's copy, which holds only in-frame ones; the method was immunoSEQ multiplex PCR. The repertoire holds 250,000 to 400,000 clones, around 89% seen once, with 1.5% to 2% in the top ten. Sequences were obtained from peripheral blood. Source of these receptors: a young woman with COVID-19, enrolled during active disease.

V gene TRBV19 combines with J gene TRBJ1-2; TRBD1 is a possible D gene (6 bases). The CDR3 totals 13 residues. Germline loops: CDR1 LNHDA, CDR2 SQIVND (reference sequence). V lost 7 bases, J lost 2 bases, and 11 bases lay in between. The DNA of the CDR3 is TGTGCCAGTACCACAGGACAGAACTATGGCTACACCTTC. The encoded protein is CASTTGQNYGYTF.

A remark on this clone: The same CDR3 can be traced to other DNA sequences in this sample. The V call is TRBV5-6, the J call TRBJ1-1, with TRBD1 matching 7 bases. This CDR3 is built from 13 residues. Per the germline V gene, CDR1 is SGHDT and CDR2 is YYEEEE. V dropped 3 bases and J dropped 5; count of bases not matched to a gene: 4. The CDR3 nucleotides read TGTGCCAGCAGCTCGACAGGGAATACTGAAGCTTTCTTT. Its protein product is CASSSTGNTEAFF.